This T cell receptor (beta chain) was obtained from a study of T cell repertoires in cytomegalovirus infection. The CDR3 consists of 13 residues. J gave up 5 bases and V 2 bases, and 0 bases lay outside the gene matches. CDR1 SQVTM and CDR2 ANQGSEA come from the germline V gene. A word on this clonotype: The antigen is not known.

TCRdb independently ran MiXCR on the reads; one entry per CDR3 protein. This sample has about half a million distinct CDR3 sequences; around a third occur once, and the top ten carry roughly 15%. This TCR derives from a human donor in good health (CMV status not recorded). Some clones in this sample may be carry-over from other donors' samples. This specimen consisted of cultured PBMCs, obtained from culture after CMV antigen stimulation. This chain links TRBV29-1 with TRBJ2-3; the match to TRBD2 covers 11 bases. CDR3 in amino acids: CSVETSGRDTQYF. The CDR3 nucleotides read TGCAGCGTTGAAACTAGCGGGAGAGATACGCAGTATTTT.